These 14 T cell receptor beta chains share one sample of origin, sequenced in a study of identical twins. TCRdb recomputed calls from the 5' RACE reads with MiXCR, one row per CDR3 protein. The sample consists of under 250,000 distinct CDR3 sequences, approximately 11% of them appearing once. The same data also contributed to another study, on yellow fever vaccine responses in identical twins.

The sequenced sample consisted of memory (CD45RO+) T cells sorted from blood. The receptors come from a young woman in good health.

This clonotype was seen ten or more times. This chain connects TRBV10-3 to TRBJ2-1, with 13 bases fitting TRBD2. The CDR3 is 13 amino acids. Germline assignment: CDR1 ENHRY and CDR2 SYGVKD. The J segment lost 9 bases and the V segment lost 6 bases, leaving 2 bases of the junction unmatched. The CDR3: CAIRGLAGTEQFF. In DNA, the CDR3 is TGTGCCATCAGGGGACTAGCGGGAACTGAGCAGTTCTTC.

V gene TRBV5-1 combines with J gene TRBJ1-1; D may be TRBD1 (5 bases). Germline assignment: CDR1 SGHRS and CDR2 YFSETQ. The CDR3 is made up of 14 amino acids. Trimming shortened V by 2 bases and J by 6 bases, and 14 bases separated the two germline ends. This chain's CDR3 is CASSLQDAKAEAFF. The CDR3 nucleotides are TGCGCCAGCAGCTTACAGGACGCTAAAGCTGAAGCTTTCTTT.

This clonotype was counted many times. The V and J genes are TRBV6-5 and TRBJ2-7; 10 bases agree with TRBD1. V gave up 2 bases and J gave up 4 bases; unmatched junction bases: 11. The CDR3 length is 17 residues. Germline V lookup: CDR1 MNHEY, CDR2 SVGAGI. The DNA for the CDR3 is TGTGCCAGCAGTTACACCCCCGCCCGGGACAGGGGTTACGAGCAGTACTTC. Amino acid sequence: CASSYTPARDRGYEQYF.

This clonotype came up a few times. The V call is TRBV28, the J call TRBJ1-1; D gene uncertain. Trimming stripped 5 bases from V and 2 bases from J, with 9 bases between. The CDR3 spans 13 residues. Germline V gene data show CDR1 as MDHEN and CDR2 as SYDVKM. This chain's CDR3 is CASSVDPNTEAFF. For the CDR3, the DNA is TGTGCCAGCAGTGTCGACCCCAACACTGAAGCTTTCTTT.

This clonotype was seen a few times. The J gene is TRBJ2-1, the V gene TRBV5-4, with TRBD1 as a possible D gene (5 bases). V was trimmed by 0 bases and J by 12 bases, leaving 10 bases between them. The CDR3 loop spans 12 amino acids. The V gene's germline CDR1 is SGHNT and CDR2 YYREEE (reference sequence). Written as DNA, the CDR3 is TGTGCCAGCAGCTTGGATAGGCAGGGGCAGTTCTTC. Translating gives CASSLDRQGQFF.

This clonotype was seen a handful of times. This chain joins TRBV11-2 and TRBJ2-7; 9 bases agree with TRBD2. Germline CDR1 reads SGHAT; CDR2 reads FQNNGV. The CDR3 spans 18 residues. The J segment lost 1 base and the V segment lost 1 base, leaving 11 bases of the junction unmatched. Here the CDR3 reads CASSLVGLAGANSYEQYF. The CDR3 DNA follows: TGTGCCAGCAGCTTAGTGGGATTAGCGGGAGCAAATTCCTACGAGCAGTACTTC.

This clonotype was recorded at least ten times. The gene calls are TRBV7-6 and TRBJ1-6, with D perhaps matching TRBD1 (6 bases). Germline V lookup: CDR1 SGHVS, CDR2 FNYEAQ. The CDR3 is 17 residues long. Trimming shortened V by 6 bases and J by 2 bases, and 17 bases separated the two germline ends. DNA of the CDR3: TGTGCCAGCAGTCGTGGAGGGGGGGCTGCCTATAATTCACCCCTCCACTTT. Its protein is CASSRGGGAAYNSPLHF.

The chain joins TRBV25-1 to TRBJ2-5, with D unresolved. Trimming pared 4 bases from V and 3 bases from J, leaving 9 bases between. This CDR3 is 13 amino acids long. Per the germline V gene, CDR1 is MGHDK and CDR2 is SYGVNS. The CDR3 nucleotides read TGTGCCAGCAGTGTAAATAAGGAAGAGACCCAGTACTTC. It specifies CASSVNKEETQYF.

This clonotype has a count of ten or more. The chain is built from TRBV5-1 and TRBJ2-3; no clear D gene. V lost 1 base and J lost 1, with 7 bases in between. The length of the CDR3 is 14 residues. CDR1 SGHRS and CDR2 YFSETQ come from the germline V gene. The DNA for the CDR3 is TGCGCCAGCAGCTTGATGCAGGGCACAGATACGCAGTATTTT. Its protein is CASSLMQGTDTQYF.

V is TRBV20-1 and J is TRBJ2-2; 7 bases map to TRBD2. The CDR3 contains 15 residues. Germline values: CDR1 DFQATT, CDR2 SNEGSKA (reference sequence). Trimming cost V 0 bases and J 1 base; bases outside gene matches: 2. Written as DNA, the CDR3 is TGCAGTGCTAGAGAAGCGGGGATGAACACCGGGGAGCTGTTTTTT. It encodes CSAREAGMNTGELFF.

This CDR3 reads CASSDAGQGNEKLFF. Here the CDR3 DNA reads TGTGCCAGCAGTGATGCGGGGCAGGGGAATGAAAAACTGTTTTTT. V usage is TRBV2 and J usage is TRBJ1-4; TRBD1 is a possible D gene (6 bases). The germline V gene encodes CDR1 SNHLY and CDR2 FYNNEI. Trimming took off 3 bases at V and 5 bases at J, with 13 bases between the two ends. The CDR3 is 15 amino acids. Using reference TRBV2 and TRBJ1-4 for the parts outside the CDR3, the full variable domain is EPEVTQTPSHQVTQMGQEVILRCVPISNHLYFYWYRQILGQKVEFLVSFYNNEISEKSEIFDDQFSVERPDGSNFTLKIRSTKLEDSAMYFCASSDAGQGNEKLFFGSGTQLSVL.

The rearrangement links TRBV6-2 or TRBV6-3 to TRBJ1-5; the D gene is possibly TRBD1 (5 bases). The CDR3 length is 16 residues. V was trimmed by 8 bases and J by 3 bases, leaving 20 bases between them. Germline V gene sequence: CDR1 MNHEY, CDR2 SVGEGT. CDR3 amino acids: CASRRTGGGHNQPQHF. In nucleotides, the CDR3 is TGTGCCAGCCGGAGGACTGGGGGAGGCCACAATCAGCCCCAGCATTTT.

The chain has TRBV28 and TRBJ1-2; D is unclear. The CDR3 extends over 13 amino acids. The germline CDR1 and CDR2 sequences are MDHEN and SYDVKM. Trimming took off 3 bases at V and 2 bases at J, with 7 bases between the two ends. CDR3 loop: CASSLKQNYGYTF. The CDR3 DNA reads TGTGCCAGCAGTTTGAAACAGAACTATGGCTACACCTTC.

The chain has TRBV11-2 and TRBJ1-2; D may be TRBD1 (5 bases). The CDR3 spans 13 residues. Trimming took off 5 bases at V and 3 bases at J, with 10 bases between the two ends. Looked up from germline, CDR1 is SGHAT and CDR2 is FQNNGV. Written as DNA, the CDR3 is TGTGCCAGCAGCAGCGGGGCCTACTATGGCTACACCTTC. The encoded protein is CASSSGAYYGYTF.